The 18 T cell receptor beta chains below all came from one sample that was sequenced in a study of neoadjuvant anti-PD-1 for oral cavity cancer. Sample time point: after neoadjuvant nivolumab, at surgical resection. This table comes from immunoSEQ multiplex PCR, and its TCRdb copy is limited to in-frame clones, with some not included. Here the sample spans about 8,200 clones, 70% being singletons. The sample was PBMCs, taken after nivolumab (anti-PD-1) treatment. These receptors were obtained from a person aged 35 to 85 with oral cavity squamous cell carcinoma.

The rearrangement joins TRBV27 to TRBJ1-1, with a tentative D call TRBD1 (6 bases). Germline V lookup: CDR1 MNHEY, CDR2 SMNVEV (reference sequence). This CDR3 spans 14 amino acids. V was clipped by 8 bases and J by 8 bases, with 21 bases between them. This CDR3 reads CASGNSFEGEEAFF. CDR3 bases: TGTGCCAGCGGCAACAGTTTCGAGGGGGAAGAAGCTTTCTTT.

This clone was detected a few times. The chain employs TRBV28 and TRBJ2-3; TRBD2 agrees at 11 bases. This CDR3 spans 16 amino acids. Germline V gene data show CDR1 as MDHEN and CDR2 as SYDVKM. The V and J ends lost 3 bases and 2 bases, in that order; junction bases with no gene match: 4. The CDR3: CASSFVAGGFTDTQYF. The CDR3, as DNA: TGTGCCAGCAGTTTTGTAGCGGGGGGGTTCACAGATACGCAGTATTTT.

The chain couples TRBV7-2 to TRBJ2-3; D ambiguous. Germline lookup yields CDR1 SGHTA and CDR2 FQGNSA. The CDR3 sequence is 14 residues long. Trimming took 2 bases from V and 0 from J, leaving 6 bases between them. CDR3 protein: CASSLSRSTDTQYF. The CDR3 region has the DNA TGTGCCAGCAGCTTATCACGTAGCACAGATACGCAGTATTTT.

In its sample, this clone ranks as medium-sized. This sequence joins TRBV19 and TRBJ1-5; D gene unclear. CDR1 is LNHDA, CDR2 SQIVND, per germline (reference sequence). Trimming stripped 5 bases from V and 2 bases from J, with 7 bases between. The CDR3 sequence is 13 residues long. This CDR3 reads CASSWAGNQPQHF. The CDR3 DNA follows: TGTGCCAGTAGTTGGGCAGGCAATCAGCCCCAGCATTTT.

The gene calls are TRBV19 and TRBJ2-1, with TRBD2 identical over 14 bases. This CDR3 contains 15 residues. Trimming at V came to 1 base and at J to 10 bases, leaving 3 bases not matched to a gene. CDR1 is LNHDA and CDR2 is SQIVND in the germline V gene (reference sequence). This chain's CDR3 is CASSIGLAGGHEQFF. The CDR3, as DNA: TGTGCCAGTAGTATAGGACTAGCGGGGGGGCACGAGCAGTTCTTC.

The chain combines TRBV29-1 with TRBJ2-5; possible D gene TRBD2, 5 bases. Germline values: CDR1 SQVTM, CDR2 ANQGSEA. The CDR3 totals 11 residues. Trimming removed 8 bases from V and 5 bases from J, with 12 bases in between. The CDR3 is CSTRVGETQYF. Here the CDR3 DNA reads TGCAGCACTAGAGTAGGGGAGACCCAGTACTTC.

The chain joins TRBV30 to TRBJ1-1, with TRBD1 matching over 7 bases. CDR3 size: 17 residues. Germline trimming cut 3 bases from V and 4 bases from J; bases unmatched to any gene: 17. The V gene's germline CDR1 is GTSNPN and CDR2 SVGIG (reference sequence). CDR3 residues: CAWSAEFSGTVGTEAFF. For the CDR3, the DNA is TGTGCCTGGAGCGCGGAATTCTCCGGGACAGTTGGCACTGAAGCTTTCTTT.

The V and J genes are TRBV6-6 and TRBJ2-2; TRBD1 matches at 9 bases. The CDR3 contains 16 residues. CDR1 MNHNY and CDR2 SVGAGI come from the germline V gene (reference sequence). Unmatched junction bases numbered 10, after V lost 4 bases and J lost 7 bases. In DNA, the CDR3 is TGTGCCAGCAGTTCGGACAGGGGAAATGATTACGGGGAGCTGTTTTTT. Encoded protein: CASSSDRGNDYGELFF.

CDR3 sequence: CASSIESRGHGYTF. The CDR3 nucleotides are TGTGCCAGTAGTATAGAGAGCAGGGGCCATGGCTACACCTTC. The chain joins TRBV19 to TRBJ1-2; TRBD1 might be the D (6 bases). In germline, CDR1 is LNHDA, CDR2 SQIVND (reference sequence). Trimming left V 0 bases short and J 6 bases short, with 11 bases between. CDR3 length: 14 residues.

This clone was seen only once. J is TRBJ1-2 and V is TRBV18; no firm D call. V was shortened by 3 bases and J by 7 bases, with 12 bases between the two germline ends. Germline V lookup: CDR1 KGHSH, CDR2 LQKENI. The CDR3 has 13 amino acids. The CDR3 DNA is TGTGCCAGCTCACCGATGAGGGAGGGTGGCTACACCTTC. Amino acids: CASSPMREGGYTF.

For the CDR3, the DNA is TGCGCCAGCAGCCAAGGGGACCCCTATCAGCCCCAGCATTTT. Protein product: CASSQGDPYQPQHF. V and J are TRBV4-1 and TRBJ1-5; weak D call: TRBD1 (5 bases). Germline values: CDR1 MGHRA, CDR2 YSYEKL. The germline V and J ends were trimmed by 1 base and 5 bases, with 9 bases remaining between them. The CDR3 runs 14 residues.

The chain is built from TRBV4-2 and TRBJ2-5; TRBD1 might be the D (6 bases). Germline V gene lookup returns CDR1 LGHNA and CDR2 YNFKEQ. With 1 base removed from V and 3 bases from J, the gap between germline ends came to 9 bases. The CDR3 contains 14 residues. In DNA, the CDR3 is TGTGCCAGCAGCCAAGCGGCAGGGGAAGAGACCCAGTACTTC. It codes for CASSQAAGEETQYF.

The chain is built from TRBV13 and TRBJ1-6; maybe TRBD1 (6 bases). Germline loops: CDR1 PRHDT, CDR2 FYEKMQ (reference sequence). This CDR3 is built from 13 residues. Trimming took 6 bases from V and 11 from J, leaving 14 bases between them. The chain's CDR3 is CASRPGGEAPLHF. The CDR3 nucleotides are TGTGCCAGCAGGCCCGGGGGCGAGGCACCCCTCCACTTT.

This chain connects TRBV27 to TRBJ2-2; TRBD1 agrees at 8 bases. Germline loops: CDR1 MNHEY, CDR2 SMNVEV (reference sequence). The CDR3 runs 14 residues. Trimming at V came to 10 bases and at J to 2 bases, leaving 6 bases not matched to a gene. The CDR3 region is CAIRQGRNTGELFF. In nucleotides, the CDR3 is TGTGCCATAAGACAGGGGCGAAACACCGGGGAGCTGTTTTTT.

This rearrangement joins TRBV29-1 to TRBJ2-2; D remains unclear. This CDR3 has 12 amino acids. V was pared by 6 bases and J by 1 base, with 6 bases between. Germline assignment: CDR1 SQVTM and CDR2 ANQGSEA. The CDR3 loop is CSVAGNTGELFF. The CDR3 bases are TGCAGCGTGGCAGGGAACACCGGGGAGCTGTTTTTT.

This clone was counted a few times. The rearrangement links TRBV11-3 to TRBJ2-2; D is undetermined. Per the germline V gene, CDR1 is SGHNT and CDR2 is YENEEA. V lost 5 bases and J lost 1, with 11 bases in between. The CDR3 sequence is 15 residues long. The DNA of the CDR3 is TGTGCCAGCAGCCTGGGTACAGTGAACACCGGGGAGCTGTTTTTT. It specifies CASSLGTVNTGELFF.

This chain links TRBV15 with TRBJ2-1; 11 bases match TRBD2. J was trimmed by 6 bases and V by 8 bases; bases with no gene match: 9. This CDR3 region has 15 residues. Germline V gives CDR1 LNHNV, CDR2 YYDKDF (reference sequence). CDR3 residues: CATASLAGEVNEQFF. For the CDR3, the DNA is TGTGCCACCGCCTCACTAGCGGGGGAGGTCAATGAGCAGTTCTTC. The complete variable domain, with remaining parts taken from reference TRBV15 and TRBJ2-1, reads DAMVIQNPRYQVTQFGKPVTLSCSQTLNHNVMYWYQQKSSQAPKLLFHYYDKDFNNEADTPDNFQSRRPNTSFCFLDIRSPGLGDTAMYLCATASLAGEVNEQFFGPGTRLTVL.

This chain connects TRBV5-1 to TRBJ2-7; D assignment may be TRBD1 or TRBD2 (5 bases each). V lost 3 bases and J 0 bases, leaving 10 bases between the germline ends. The germline gives CDR1 SGHRS, CDR2 YFSETQ. The CDR3 spans 14 residues. The CDR3 DNA follows: TGCGCCAGCAGCTCATCCGGGACCTCCTACGAGCAGTACTTC. It is translated as CASSSSGTSYEQYF.